The rows below give T cell receptor beta chains drawn from one sample of a study of blood T cells in healthy people across ages. TCRdb called the 5' RACE reads again in MiXCR, with one record for every CDR3 protein. In the table there are hundreds of thousands of distinct CDR3 sequences, approximately 21% of which are singletons. Sequencing was performed on blood. These TCRs come from a man between 70 and 80 years old in good health. The CDR3 runs from the conserved cysteine through the conserved F or W. D genes are given only for firm matches. Expanded clones are given a class, and other clones once, few, many or no size at all.

cdr3_length clone_size j_call d_call v_call cdr3_aa cdr3_nt
18 few TRBJ2-6 . TRBV20-1 CSARVNKDESSGANVLAF TGCAGTGCTAGAGTCAATAAGGACGAGAGCTCTGGGGCCAACGTCCTGGCTTTC
12 . TRBJ1-5 . TRBV27 CASLQRFEPQHF TGTGCCAGCCTCCAACGTTTTGAGCCCCAGCATTTT
14 few TRBJ2-3 . TRBV28 CASSYGHSTDTQYF TGTGCCAGCAGTTACGGTCATAGCACAGATACGCAGTATTTT
16 many TRBJ2-1 TRBD2 TRBV12-3/TRBV12-4 CASSPAGETSYNEQFF TGTGCCAGCAGCCCCGCGGGGGAGACTTCCTACAATGAGCAGTTCTTC
13 . TRBJ2-5 TRBD2 TRBV20-1 CSARLAPYETQYF TGCAGTGCCAGACTAGCGCCGTATGAGACCCAGTACTTC
16 few TRBJ1-3 . TRBV6-1 CASSNSLGRGANTIYF TGTGCCAGCAGTAATTCTCTTGGTAGGGGTGCAAACACCATATATTTT
13 . TRBJ1-4 . TRBV7-2 CASGVGLKEKLFF TGTGCCAGCGGAGTAGGGCTCAAGGAAAAACTGTTTTTT
15 few TRBJ2-5 . TRBV3-1 CASSQEVAPQETQYF TGTGCCAGCAGCCAAGAAGTGGCCCCCCAAGAGACCCAGTACTTC
14 . TRBJ1-3 . TRBV20-1 CSASFGGAGNTIYF TGCAGTGCTAGTTTTGGCGGAGCTGGAAACACCATATATTTT
14 few TRBJ2-3 . TRBV5-1 CASSLSGPLDTQYF TGCGCCAGCAGCTTGTCTGGCCCCCTTGATACGCAGTATTTT
11 . TRBJ1-3 . TRBV29-1 CSVFLGNTIYF TGCAGCGTTTTTCTTGGAAACACCATATATTTT
15 few TRBJ2-1 . TRBV7-3 CASSFQSGLGNEQFF TGTGCCAGCAGCTTTCAAAGCGGGTTGGGCAATGAGCAGTTCTTC
14 few TRBJ1-4 . TRBV29-1 CSVQKGARGEKLFF TGCAGCGTTCAAAAAGGGGCCCGAGGTGAAAAACTGTTTTTT
15 . TRBJ2-1 . TRBV12-3/TRBV12-4 CASSLELTGNDEQFF TGTGCCAGCAGTTTAGAGCTAACGGGGAACGATGAGCAGTTCTTC
17 . TRBJ2-7 . TRBV18 CASSPNILRGEAYEQYF TGTGCCAGCTCGCCCAACATCCTCAGGGGAGAAGCCTACGAGCAGTACTTC
13 . TRBJ2-5 . TRBV6-5 CASSRQARGTQYF TGTGCCAGCAGCCGACAGGCTAGGGGGACCCAGTACTTC
13 . TRBJ1-1 . TRBV10-3 CATNAESRTEAFF TGTGCCACCAACGCCGAATCTAGGACTGAAGCTTTCTTT
15 . TRBJ2-3 . TRBV5-1 CASSLAGTRGDTQYF TGCGCCAGCAGCTTGGCCGGGACCAGGGGAGATACGCAGTATTTT
14 . TRBJ2-7 TRBD2 TRBV18 CASSPSGGAGEQYF TGTGCCAGCTCACCAAGCGGGGGGGCTGGCGAGCAGTACTTC
14 . TRBJ1-5 . TRBV6-5 CASRDTGSNQPQHF TGTGCCAGCAGGGACACTGGGAGCAATCAGCCCCAGCATTTT
16 few TRBJ2-1 TRBD2 TRBV12-3/TRBV12-4 CASSGRDQREVDEQFF TGTGCCAGCAGCGGACGTGACCAGCGGGAGGTAGATGAGCAGTTCTTC
14 . TRBJ2-7 . TRBV3-1 CASSQDQSSDEQYF TGTGCCAGCAGCCAAGATCAATCGTCAGACGAGCAGTACTTC
13 many TRBJ2-3 . TRBV5-1 CASSLGSRSTQYF TGCGCCAGCAGCTTGGGTTCTCGATCTACGCAGTATTTT